The present entry profiles one T cell receptor beta chain with its context. What this receptor recognizes is not known. No base quality information exists; no much larger clone differs at one position. The record originates from a study of T cell responses to AZD1222 COVID-19 vaccine (dated by TCRdb to the early 2020s). About the full investigation: AZD1222 recipients given second doses at about 4 weeks or at about 12 weeks were pooled, since spike-specific TCR depth and breadth were not found to differ between the two schedules. TCR sequencing was performed for more than 230 trial participants, of whom 207 were given two doses of AZD1222 and around 26 were given two doses of MenACWY control vaccine. Trial participants were enrolled into age subgroups of 18-55, 56-69 and 70-plus years, which contained roughly 140, 27 and 60 TCR-sequenced participants, respectively. Study-wide conclusions, independent of this receptor: Participants were mostly white British, with more females than males. The authors suggested clonal diversity may have been underestimated. Only five or six AZD1222 recipients were SARS-CoV-2 seropositive at baseline, limiting conclusions about previously exposed vaccinees. The 56-69-year group was small, and its depth increase did not reach significance, likely because of low power. Nearly half of unique spike-specific TCRs reportedly recognized epitopes outside regions mutated in the B.1.351 and B.1.1.7 variants. After two AZD1222 doses, both the breadth and the depth of spike-specific TCRs were significantly higher than at day 0 and than in MenACWY recipients. No day 14 peak-response samples were available, so repertoires were characterized only after the peak T cell response. The vaccine-associated CD4 TCRs covered the entire spike protein, and the dominant responses fell in regions 160-218 and 743-854.

The sample's time point label, decoded: baseline before first vaccination. The vaccinee samples were drawn from two UK trials, COV001 and COV002, one of which was a single-blind randomized controlled phase 2/3 trial testing AZD1222 (ChAdOx1 nCoV-19) in healthy adults. For TCRbeta chain sequencing, PBMC samples from trial participants were taken at day 0 and at day 28 after the second dose. The CDR3 regions of human TCRbeta chains were subjected to immunosequencing. For the original study's pipeline: TCRs in the repertoires were compared against a reference library of SARS-CoV-2-specific TCRs that had been generated with the MIRA antigen-specificity platform. Breadth meant the fraction of unique TCRs that were SARS-CoV-2-associated, whereas depth meant the fraction of total T cells that were SARS-CoV-2-associated. Using the MIRA data, each spike-specific TCR was mapped to the spike region that the TCR reacts to and placed in a CD4 or CD8 class. Log10-transformed breadth and depth values were compared by one-way ANOVA with Sidak's multiple comparisons tests. TCRdb re-hosts the immuneACCESS table, in-frame sequences only. Its copies lack some clones; in the studies checked, an unresolved V gene accounts for under half of them, and the cause for the rest is not known. That table furnishes V, J and clone size, whereas the DNA furnished D and trimming. This sample gives 100,000 to 130,000 clones in total; approximately 90% of them show up just once. Over 3.5% of the sample goes to the ten largest clones.

CDR1 and CDR2 are read off the germline V gene as MGHRA and YSYEKL. V is pruned by 1 base and J by 4 bases, leaving 9 bases of the junction without a gene match. Its CDR3 holds 18 amino acids, cysteine through phenylalanine. The kept DNA is CDR3 alone, 54 bases in frame from the first base. The TCR was taken from an adult in good health. Material: peripheral blood, obtained on day 0 of AZD1222 vaccination. The V and J genes are TRBV4-1 and TRBJ2-3, with 12 middle bases fitting TRBD1. The CDR3 has the sequence CASSQAPGQGARSDTQYF. DNA sequence: TGCGCCAGCAGCCAAGCCCCGGGACAGGGGGCACGGTCAGATACGCAGTATTTT.